Below, 30 T cell receptor beta chains from the same sample are listed, as sequenced in a study of Ad26.COV2.S vaccination and SARS-CoV-2 variants. Assay used: immunoSEQ multiplex PCR; TCRdb lists only in-frame clones, some missing. Seen here are approximately 410,000 clones, roughly 88% observed once, and the top ten hold around 3.6%. As to treatment: over 15 received Ad26.COV2.S at low or high dose, single or two shots; roughly 5 received placebo; per-sample allocation not given. Sampling took place 63 days after the first vaccine or placebo injection. Material: peripheral blood, obtained in a trial of Ad26.COV2.S vaccine versus placebo. The receptors here all came from a person between 18 and 59 years old who received the Ad26.COV2.S COVID-19 vaccine or a placebo.

V and J are TRBV27 and TRBJ2-6; no firm D call. V was pared by 0 bases and J by 2 bases, with 5 bases between. The germline V gene has CDR1 MNHEY and CDR2 SMNVEV (reference sequence). This CDR3 has 15 amino acids. CDR3: CASSLSNPGANVLTF. In DNA, the CDR3 is TGTGCCAGCAGTTTATCGAACCCTGGGGCCAACGTCCTGACTTTC.

This clone was seen once. The chain combines TRBV5-5 with TRBJ1-1; D uncertain. CDR3 size: 13 residues. CDR1 and CDR2 (germline): SGHKS, YYEKEE (reference sequence). Trimming stripped 1 base from V and 4 bases from J, with 8 bases between. CDR3 amino acids: CASSLRYGTEAFF. The CDR3 DNA is TGTGCCAGCAGCTTGAGGTATGGCACTGAAGCTTTCTTT.

This chain links TRBV29-1 with TRBJ2-5; D not resolved. Germline values: CDR1 SQVTM, CDR2 ANQGSEA. Trimming pared 5 bases from V and 1 base from J, leaving 11 bases between. The CDR3 totals 13 residues. The CDR3 sequence: CSVILGSQETQYF. CDR3 coding DNA: TGCAGCGTTATTTTGGGCAGCCAAGAGACCCAGTACTTC.

The chain combines TRBV6-5 with TRBJ1-5; D might be TRBD1 (5 bases). Germline CDR1 MNHEY, CDR2 SVGAGI. V lost 7 bases, J lost 4 bases, and 17 bases lay in between. This CDR3 has 15 amino acids. CDR3 sequence reads: CASMSRGVRNQPQHF. The CDR3 DNA reads as TGTGCCAGCATGAGTAGGGGCGTTAGGAATCAGCCCCAGCATTTT.

The rearrangement joins TRBV3-1 (or the pseudogene TRBV3-2) to TRBJ2-1, with 7 bases that match TRBD2. Unmatched junction bases numbered 6, after V lost 4 bases and J lost 6 bases. Looked up from germline, CDR1 is LGHDT and CDR2 is YNNKEL (reference sequence). This CDR3 has 14 residues. The CDR3, as DNA: TGTGCCAGCAGCCCTCTAGCGGCTACCAATGAGCAGTTCTTC. It encodes CASSPLAATNEQFF.

The chain employs TRBV19 and TRBJ2-1, with D possibly matching TRBD1 (5 bases). CDR1 is LNHDA, CDR2 SQIVND, per germline (reference sequence). The germline V and J ends were trimmed by 4 bases and 9 bases, with 10 bases remaining between them. CDR3 length equals 12 residues. CDR3 amino acids: CASSTTVGEQFF. The CDR3 DNA is TGTGCCAGTAGTACGACAGTGGGTGAGCAGTTCTTC.

The J gene is TRBJ1-1, the V gene TRBV18; no clear D. The CDR3 extends over 13 amino acids. V dropped 4 bases and J dropped 1 base, with 7 bases sitting between them. In germline, CDR1 is KGHSH, CDR2 LQKENI. CDR3 sequence: CASSLETNTEAFF. The CDR3 DNA reads as TGTGCCAGCTCACTGGAGACGAACACTGAAGCTTTCTTT.

This chain uses TRBV6-5 with TRBJ2-7; 9 nucleotides match TRBD2. The CDR3 covers 16 residues. Per the germline V gene, CDR1 is MNHEY and CDR2 is SVGAGI. Trimming took 4 bases from V and 0 from J; bases not matched to a gene: 7. CDR3: CASSFLAGVSSYEQYF. CDR3 nucleotides: TGTGCCAGCAGTTTCTTAGCGGGGGTGAGCTCCTACGAGCAGTACTTC.

V gene TRBV11-1 combines with J gene TRBJ2-2, with D maybe TRBD1 (6 bases). CDR3 length: 14 residues. Trimming shortened V by 5 bases and J by 5 bases, and 12 bases separated the two germline ends. Germline V gene lookup returns CDR1 SGHAT and CDR2 FQDESV (reference sequence). CDR3 sequence reads: CASSPLRGTGELFF. DNA of the CDR3: TGTGCCAGCAGCCCCCTAAGGGGGACCGGGGAGCTGTTTTTT.

V gene TRBV2 combines with J gene TRBJ1-3; D gene uncertain. The CDR3 length is 12 residues. Trimming left V 3 bases short and J 3 bases short, with 3 bases between. Germline loops: CDR1 SNHLY, CDR2 FYNNEI. CDR3 DNA: TGTGCCAGCAGTGAGAGTGGAAACACCATATATTTT. Its protein product is CASSESGNTIYF.

The chain recombines TRBV11-2 with TRBJ1-2; the D gene is possibly TRBD1 (5 bases). V was trimmed by 6 bases and J by 6 bases, leaving 17 bases between them. Germline values: CDR1 SGHAT, CDR2 FQNNGV. The CDR3 runs 14 residues. CDR3 in amino acids: CASSLGSGVDGYTF. The CDR3 region has the DNA TGTGCCAGCAGTCTCGGGTCGGGGGTGGATGGCTACACCTTC. Filled out from reference TRBV11-2 and TRBJ1-2, the complete variable domain reads EAGVAQSPRYKIIEKRQSVAFWCNPISGHATLYWYQQILGQGPKLLIQFQNNGVVDDSQLPKDRFSAERLKGVDSTLKIQPAKLEDSAVYLCASSLGSGVDGYTFGSGTRLTVV.

The rearrangement joins TRBV10-3 to TRBJ2-5, with TRBD1 matching 8 bases. Germline lookup yields CDR1 ENHRY and CDR2 SYGVKD. This CDR3 contains 12 residues. The J segment lost 4 bases and the V segment lost 6 bases, leaving 1 base of the junction unmatched. CDR3 region: CAISGQGETQYF. The DNA of the CDR3 is TGTGCCATCAGCGGACAGGGAGAGACCCAGTACTTC.

The J gene is TRBJ1-5, the V gene TRBV7-3, with D perhaps matching TRBD1 (6 bases). The CDR3 is 14 residues long. The ends were cut back, 3 bases at V and 4 bases at J, with 10 bases in the middle. Germline CDR1 is SGHTA and CDR2 is FQGTGA. The CDR3 DNA sequence: TGTGCCAGCAGCTTCACAGGGCCGAATCAGCCCCAGCATTTT. Translated: CASSFTGPNQPQHF.

The genes are TRBV30 and TRBJ1-3; D uncertain. Germline values: CDR1 GTSNPN, CDR2 SVGIG (reference sequence). The CDR3 is 12 amino acids. V lost 5 bases, J lost 2 bases, and 7 bases lay in between. This CDR3 reads CAWSFAGNTIYF. CDR3 sequence (DNA): TGTGCCTGGTCCTTCGCTGGAAACACCATATATTTT. Variable domain in full (rest from reference TRBV30 and TRBJ1-3): SQTIHQWPATLVQPVGSPLSLECTVEGTSNPNLYWYRQAAGRGLQLLFYSVGIGQISSEVPQNLSASRPQDRQFILSSKKLLLSDSGFYLCAWSFAGNTIYFGEGSWLTVV.

This chain uses TRBV10-3 with TRBJ1-2; possibly TRBD1 for D (6 bases). The germline V gene encodes CDR1 ENHRY and CDR2 SYGVKD. The CDR3 consists of 16 residues. V was trimmed by 0 bases and J by 2 bases, leaving 13 bases between them. The CDR3 loop is CAISESVAGENYGYTF. CDR3 coding DNA: TGTGCCATCAGTGAGTCTGTGGCAGGGGAGAACTATGGCTACACCTTC.

The chain uses TRBV11-1 and TRBJ2-7, with D possibly TRBD2 on 5 matching bases. Germline-derived CDR1 and CDR2 are SGHAT and FQDESV (reference sequence). The CDR3 consists of 15 residues. Trimming shortened V by 1 base and J by 0 bases, and 10 bases separated the two germline ends. In DNA form, the CDR3 reads TGTGCCAGCAGCTTAGAAGGTGGGAGCTCCTACGAGCAGTACTTC. Translating it yields CASSLEGGSSYEQYF. The entire variable domain, with the rest obtained from reference TRBV11-1 and TRBJ2-7, is as follows: EAEVAQSPRYKITEKSQAVAFWCDPISGHATLYWYRQILGQGPELLVQFQDESVVDDSQLPKDRFSAERLKGVDSTLKIQPAELGDSAMYLCASSLEGGSSYEQYFGPGTRLTVT.

V is TRBV2 and J is TRBJ2-1; perhaps TRBD2 as D (5 bases). Trimming took 8 bases from V and 0 from J, leaving 14 bases between them. This CDR3 comprises 15 residues. Germline CDR1 is SNHLY and CDR2 is FYNNEI. In DNA, the CDR3 is TGTGCCAGCGCGGGCGCCTCAAGCTCCTACAATGAGCAGTTCTTC. Residues: CASAGASSSYNEQFF.

The V and J genes are TRBV5-5 and TRBJ2-7; D perhaps matches TRBD1 (5 bases). The CDR3 loop spans 15 amino acids. V gave up 0 bases and J gave up 5 bases, with 15 bases separating them. Per germline, CDR1 SGHKS and CDR2 YYEKEE (reference sequence). Here the CDR3 DNA reads TGTGCCAGCAGCTTGGCCCAGACAGTCATCGACGAGCAGTACTTC. It specifies CASSLAQTVIDEQYF.

V and J are TRBV7-6 and TRBJ1-1; a possible D gene is TRBD1 (6 bases). Germline CDR1 and CDR2: SGHVS and FNYEAQ. V lost 3 bases to trimming and J lost 4 bases, with 15 bases between them. The CDR3 is 15 residues long. This CDR3 reads CASSFRTAGFTEAFF. The DNA for the CDR3 is TGTGCCAGCAGCTTTAGGACAGCGGGGTTCACTGAAGCTTTCTTT.

The chain joins TRBV5-1 to TRBJ1-6; 7 bases align to TRBD1. The V and J ends lost 4 bases and 7 bases, in that order; junction bases with no gene match: 8. Germline loops: CDR1 SGHRS, CDR2 YFSETQ. The CDR3 spans 15 residues. The CDR3 sequence: CASSETTGMNSPLHF. The CDR3 nucleotides read TGCGCCAGCAGCGAAACGACAGGGATGAATTCACCCCTCCACTTT.

This clone was counted only a few times. This chain uses TRBV28 with TRBJ1-6; 8 bases are shared with TRBD1. The germline gives CDR1 MDHEN, CDR2 SYDVKM. The ends lost 6 bases at V and 7 bases at J; junction bases unmatched: 8. The CDR3 consists of 15 residues. This chain's CDR3 is CASSLQGAGNSPLHF. CDR3 DNA: TGTGCCAGCAGCCTCCAGGGGGCTGGGAATTCACCCCTCCACTTT. Together with reference TRBV28 and TRBJ1-6, the CDR3 gives the full variable domain: DVKVTQSSRYLVKRTGEKVFLECVQDMDHENMFWYRQDPGLGLRLIYFSYDVKMKEKGDIPEGYSVSREKKERFSLILESASTNQTSMYLCASSLQGAGNSPLHFGNGTRLTVT.

The chain combines TRBV18 with TRBJ1-1, with 7 bases matching TRBD1. The length of the CDR3 is 12 residues. The J segment lost 6 bases and the V segment lost 6 bases, leaving 4 bases of the junction unmatched. Germline CDR1 is KGHSH and CDR2 is LQKENI. The CDR3 coding sequence is TGTGCCAGCTCCCTCGGGACAGCTGAAGCTTTCTTT. Translation: CASSLGTAEAFF.

Only a few counts were recorded for this clone. The chain joins TRBV4-3 to TRBJ2-3, with 7 bases that match TRBD1. V gave up 0 bases and J gave up 0 bases; unmatched junction bases: 3. This CDR3 has 16 residues. Germline CDR1 reads LGHNA; CDR2 reads YSLEER. The CDR3 DNA reads TGCGCCAGCAGCCAAGATCCGGACAGGAGCACAGATACGCAGTATTTT. It yields the protein CASSQDPDRSTDTQYF.

CDR3 in amino acids: CASSLLPQTYGYTF. The CDR3 nucleotides read TGCGCCAGCAGCCTACTTCCTCAGACCTATGGCTACACCTTC. The chain carries TRBV4-3 and TRBJ1-2; D is ambiguous. Trimming left V 4 bases short and J 4 bases short, with 13 bases between. Germline assignment: CDR1 LGHNA and CDR2 YSLEER. The CDR3 runs to 14 residues.

This rearrangement joins TRBV5-1 to TRBJ2-7; D is perhaps TRBD2 (6 bases). Trimming removed 4 bases from V and 3 bases from J, with 17 bases in between. Per the germline V gene, CDR1 is SGHRS and CDR2 is YFSETQ. The CDR3 has 15 residues. DNA for the CDR3: TGCGCCAGCAGCAACCTCGGGAGAGGGAACTACGAGCAGTACTTC. It translates to CASSNLGRGNYEQYF.

The rearrangement links TRBV6-2 or TRBV6-3 to TRBJ2-7; 11 bases are shared with TRBD1. Trimming cost V 2 bases and J 4 bases; bases outside gene matches: 4. The germline V gene has CDR1 MNHEY and CDR2 SVGEGT. The CDR3 is 15 residues long. CDR3 residues: CASSYQGQGVYEQYF. The CDR3 nucleotides are TGTGCCAGCAGTTACCAGGGACAGGGGGTATACGAGCAGTACTTC.

The chain uses TRBV30 and TRBJ1-5, with unresolved D. There are 15 residues in the CDR3. With 1 base removed from V and 4 bases from J, the gap between germline ends came to 14 bases. Germline-derived CDR1 and CDR2 are GTSNPN and SVGIG (reference sequence). CDR3 sequence (DNA): TGTGCCTGGAGTGGCACCGGTGGTAGAAATCAGCCCCAGCATTTT. This translates into CAWSGTGGRNQPQHF.

The chain joins TRBV9 to TRBJ1-3; tentative D call: TRBD1 (6 bases). This CDR3 is built from 16 residues. Germline V gene sequence: CDR1 SGDLS, CDR2 YYNGEE. With 3 bases removed from V and 0 bases from J, the gap between germline ends came to 13 bases. The DNA for the CDR3 is TGTGCCAGCAGCGCCCGTAGGGGGGCCTCTGGAAACACCATATATTTT. Translated: CASSARRGASGNTIYF.

The chain joins TRBV6-2 or TRBV6-3 to TRBJ2-1; the D gene could be TRBD1 or TRBD2 (5 bases each). V dropped 7 bases and J dropped 10 bases, with 17 bases sitting between them. The CDR3 is 13 amino acids. Germline-derived CDR1 and CDR2 are MNHEY and SVGEGT. The CDR3 sequence is CASTPLWGSEQFF. CDR3 bases: TGTGCCAGCACCCCCTTGTGGGGGTCCGAGCAGTTCTTC.

For this clone: Other DNA sequences in the sample encode the same CDR3. CDR3 residues: CASSLWGGSNQPQHF. In DNA, the CDR3 is TGTGCCAGCAGTTTATGGGGGGGCAGCAATCAGCCCCAGCATTTT. This sequence joins TRBV28 and TRBJ1-5, with a weak D call TRBD1 (6 bases). V was clipped by 0 bases and J by 1 base, with 7 bases between them. Germline V gene lookup returns CDR1 MDHEN and CDR2 SYDVKM. This CDR3 contains 15 residues.